Sequencing of this TCR beta chain was carried out in a study of T cell responses to AZD1222 COVID-19 vaccine. Study-wide points: Two AZD1222 administrations were followed by greater Spike-specific TCR breadth and depth. Clonal diversity was possibly underestimated, and the donors were mostly white British, with more females. The repertoires were collected only after the peak T cell response. Among spike-specific TCRs, nearly half reportedly target unmutated variant regions.

This clone was observed a single time. Its antigen is not identified. Generated by immunoSEQ multiplex PCR, the TCRdb table keeps only in-frame clones and is missing some. Among more than 150,000 clones listed, 75% to 90% were seen once. The clonotype originates from an adult who had recovered from COVID-19. The sequencing used peripheral blood, collected after recovery from COVID-19.

CDR3 in amino acids: CASSSQVDEQYF. In DNA, the CDR3 is TGTGCCAGCAGCTCCCAAGTCGACGAGCAGTACTTC. The chain is built from TRBV7-9 and TRBJ2-7; D not resolved. V lost 4 bases to trimming and J lost 5 bases, with 9 bases between them. The germline V gene encodes CDR1 SEHNR and CDR2 FQNEAQ (reference sequence). The CDR3 has 12 amino acids.